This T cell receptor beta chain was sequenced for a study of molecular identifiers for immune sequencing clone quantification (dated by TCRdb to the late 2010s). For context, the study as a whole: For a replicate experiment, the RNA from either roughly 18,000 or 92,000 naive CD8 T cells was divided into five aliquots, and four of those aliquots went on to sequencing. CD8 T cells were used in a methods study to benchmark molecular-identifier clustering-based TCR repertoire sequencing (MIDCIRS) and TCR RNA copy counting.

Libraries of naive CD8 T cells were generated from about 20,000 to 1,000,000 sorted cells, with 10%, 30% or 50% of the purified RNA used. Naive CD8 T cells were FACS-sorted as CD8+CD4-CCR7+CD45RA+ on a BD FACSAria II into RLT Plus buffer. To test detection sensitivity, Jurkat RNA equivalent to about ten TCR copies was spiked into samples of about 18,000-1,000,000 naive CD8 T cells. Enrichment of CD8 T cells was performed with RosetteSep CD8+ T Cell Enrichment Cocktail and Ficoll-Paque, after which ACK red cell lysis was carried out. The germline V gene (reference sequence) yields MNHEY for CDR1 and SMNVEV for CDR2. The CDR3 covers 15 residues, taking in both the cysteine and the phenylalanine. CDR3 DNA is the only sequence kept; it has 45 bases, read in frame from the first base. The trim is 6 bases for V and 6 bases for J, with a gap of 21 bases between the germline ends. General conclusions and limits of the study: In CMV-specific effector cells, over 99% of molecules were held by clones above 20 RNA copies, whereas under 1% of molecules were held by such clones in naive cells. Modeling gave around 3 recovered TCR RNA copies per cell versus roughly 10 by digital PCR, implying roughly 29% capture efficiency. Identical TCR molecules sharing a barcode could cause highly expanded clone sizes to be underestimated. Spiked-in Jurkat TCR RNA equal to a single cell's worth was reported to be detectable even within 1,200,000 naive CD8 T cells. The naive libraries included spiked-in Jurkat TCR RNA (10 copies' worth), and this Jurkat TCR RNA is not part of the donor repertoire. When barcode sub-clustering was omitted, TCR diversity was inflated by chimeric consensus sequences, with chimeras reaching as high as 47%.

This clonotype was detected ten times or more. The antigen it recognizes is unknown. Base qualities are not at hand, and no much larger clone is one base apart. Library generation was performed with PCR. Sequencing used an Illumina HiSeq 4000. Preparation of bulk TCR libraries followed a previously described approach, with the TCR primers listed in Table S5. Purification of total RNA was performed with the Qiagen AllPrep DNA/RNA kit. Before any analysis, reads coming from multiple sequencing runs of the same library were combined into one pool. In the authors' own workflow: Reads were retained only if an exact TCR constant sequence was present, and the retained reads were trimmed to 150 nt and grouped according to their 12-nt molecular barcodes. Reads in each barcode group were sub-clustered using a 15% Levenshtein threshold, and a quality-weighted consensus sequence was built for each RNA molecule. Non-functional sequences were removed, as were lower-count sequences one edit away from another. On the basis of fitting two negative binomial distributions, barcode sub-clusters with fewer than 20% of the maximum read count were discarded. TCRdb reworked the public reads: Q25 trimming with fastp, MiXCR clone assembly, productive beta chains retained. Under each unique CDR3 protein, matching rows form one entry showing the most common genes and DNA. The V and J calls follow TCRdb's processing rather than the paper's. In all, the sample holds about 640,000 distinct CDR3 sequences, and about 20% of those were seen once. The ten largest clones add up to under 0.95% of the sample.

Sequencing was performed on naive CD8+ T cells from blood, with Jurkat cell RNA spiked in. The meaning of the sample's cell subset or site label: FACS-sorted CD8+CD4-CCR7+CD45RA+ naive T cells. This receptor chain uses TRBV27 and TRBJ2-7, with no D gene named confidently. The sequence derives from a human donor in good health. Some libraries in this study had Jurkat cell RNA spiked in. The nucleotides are TGTGCCAGCAGCCCGACCCGACAAGGTCTGGGCGAGCAGTACTTC. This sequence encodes CASSPTRQGLGEQYF.